This T cell receptor beta chain was captured by sequencing in a study of cytomegalovirus exposure and HLA in healthy donors. Background on the study: A previous analysis identified 117 million unique TCR beta sequences derived from roughly 190 million T cells.

The study, taken as a whole, reports: The study flagged some 180 TCR beta chains as cytomegalovirus-associated. Analyses of presence and absence presupposed an approximately uniform sequencing depth across donors.

With regard to this clone: The antigen is not known.

V lost 0 bases, J lost 4 bases, and 3 bases lay in between. The CDR3 totals 13 residues. From germline, CDR1 is LNHNV and CDR2 YYDKDF (reference sequence). 60 Vbeta and 13 Jbeta primers were used in PCR. The protocol was immunoSEQ multiplex PCR, while the TCRdb copy is restricted to in-frame clones and leaves out a portion. Found here are some 95,000 clones, 55% to 75% of them singletons; the top ten hold 15% to 20%. The clonotype originates from a woman between 18 and 30 years old in good health and CMV-seropositive. Material: PBMCs. This sequence joins TRBV15 and TRBJ2-2; no reliable D call. CDR3 loop: CATSRDLTGELFF. CDR3 nucleotides: TGTGCCACCAGCAGAGATCTCACCGGGGAGCTGTTTTTT.